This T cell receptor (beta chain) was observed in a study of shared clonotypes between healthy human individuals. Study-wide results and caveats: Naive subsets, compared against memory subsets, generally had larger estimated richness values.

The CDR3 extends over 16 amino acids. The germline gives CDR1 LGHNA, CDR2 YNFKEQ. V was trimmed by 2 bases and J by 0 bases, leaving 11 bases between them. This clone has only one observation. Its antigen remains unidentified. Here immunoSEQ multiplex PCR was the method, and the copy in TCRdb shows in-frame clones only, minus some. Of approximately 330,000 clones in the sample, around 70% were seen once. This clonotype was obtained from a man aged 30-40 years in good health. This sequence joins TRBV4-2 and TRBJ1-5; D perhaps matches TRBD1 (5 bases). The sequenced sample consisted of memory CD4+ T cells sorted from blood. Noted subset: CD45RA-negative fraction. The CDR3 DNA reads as TGTGCCAGCAGCCAAAGGACACGTGATAGCAATCAGCCCCAGCATTTT. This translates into CASSQRTRDSNQPQHF.